This TCR beta chain was sequenced during a study of cytomegalovirus exposure and HLA in healthy donors. The PCR used 60 Vbeta and 13 Jbeta primers. This table comes from immunoSEQ multiplex PCR, and its TCRdb copy is limited to in-frame clones, with some not included. This sample has about 160,000 clones, with roughly 85% found just once. Sequencing input: PBMCs. The TCR comes from a woman between 45 and 60 years old in good health and CMV-seronegative.

The CDR3: CSARVGYGYTF. DNA for the CDR3: TGCAGTGCCCGGGTGGGCTATGGCTACACCTTC. This chain connects TRBV20-1 to TRBJ1-2; D is unclear. V shed 6 bases and J shed 4 bases, with 9 bases lying between them. Germline values: CDR1 DFQATT, CDR2 SNEGSKA (reference sequence). This CDR3 comprises 11 residues.